This TCR beta chain was obtained from a study of cytomegalovirus exposure and HLA in healthy donors. Primers for the PCR totalled 60 Vbeta and 13 Jbeta. This table comes from immunoSEQ multiplex PCR, and its TCRdb copy is limited to in-frame clones, with some not included. The table has around 76,000 clones, just under 80% seen once. Study-level findings and limits: CMV antigen specificity was confirmed in vitro for a few CMV-associated chains. Later analysis demonstrated an association between a missense DCLRE1C variant and TCR beta V- and J-gene trimming.

Points on this clone: No antigen is known for it.

J gave up 8 bases and V 8 bases, and 15 bases lay outside the gene matches. CDR3 length equals 15 residues. Looked up from germline, CDR1 is LNHDA and CDR2 is SQIVND (reference sequence). This sequence joins TRBV19 and TRBJ1-2; 9 bases line up with TRBD1. The sequencing input was PBMCs. The receptor was isolated from a woman in her 40s in good health and CMV-seropositive. The CDR3 DNA reads TGTGCCAGTGCACTGCGGGACAGGGCAAGTGGAGGCTACACCTTC. It translates to CASALRDRASGGYTF.